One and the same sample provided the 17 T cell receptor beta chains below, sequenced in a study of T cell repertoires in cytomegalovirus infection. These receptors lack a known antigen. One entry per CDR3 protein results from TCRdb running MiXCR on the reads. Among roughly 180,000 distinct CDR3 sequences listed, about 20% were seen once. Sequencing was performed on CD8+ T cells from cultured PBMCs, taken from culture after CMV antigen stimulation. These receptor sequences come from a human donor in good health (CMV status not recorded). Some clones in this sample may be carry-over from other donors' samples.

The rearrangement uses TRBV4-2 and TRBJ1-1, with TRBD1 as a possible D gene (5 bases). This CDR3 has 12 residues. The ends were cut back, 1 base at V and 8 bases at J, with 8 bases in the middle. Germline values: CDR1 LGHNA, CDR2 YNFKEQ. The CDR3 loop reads CASSQVRTEAFF. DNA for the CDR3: TGTGCCAGCAGCCAAGTAAGGACAGAAGCTTTCTTT.

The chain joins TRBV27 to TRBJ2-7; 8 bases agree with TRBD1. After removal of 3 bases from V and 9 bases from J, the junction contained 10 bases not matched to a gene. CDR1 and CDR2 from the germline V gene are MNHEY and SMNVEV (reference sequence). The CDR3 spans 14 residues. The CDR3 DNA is TGTGCCAGCAGTTTGGGGCAGGGGGCGCTGGGGCAGTACTTC. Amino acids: CASSLGQGALGQYF.

CDR3 bases: TGTGCCTGGAGTGTGGGCCTAGCGGCCACCTACGAGCAGTACTTC. Amino acid sequence: CAWSVGLAATYEQYF. The J gene is TRBJ2-7, the V gene TRBV30; 7 bases agree with TRBD2. J was trimmed by 2 bases and V by 0 bases; bases with no gene match: 7. CDR3 length: 15 residues. CDR1 is GTSNPN and CDR2 is SVGIG in the germline V gene (reference sequence).

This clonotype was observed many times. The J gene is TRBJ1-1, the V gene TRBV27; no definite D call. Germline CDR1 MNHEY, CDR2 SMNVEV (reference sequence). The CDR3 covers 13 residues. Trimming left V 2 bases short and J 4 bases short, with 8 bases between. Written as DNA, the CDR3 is TGTGCCAGCAGTTTAGGAGGGATCACTGAAGCTTTCTTT. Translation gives CASSLGGITEAFF.

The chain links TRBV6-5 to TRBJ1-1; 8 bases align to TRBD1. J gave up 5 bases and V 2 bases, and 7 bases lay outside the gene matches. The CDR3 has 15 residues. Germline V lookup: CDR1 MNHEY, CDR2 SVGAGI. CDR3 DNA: TGTGCCAGCAGTTACGGACAGGGTATGAGGACTGAAGCTTTCTTT. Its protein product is CASSYGQGMRTEAFF.

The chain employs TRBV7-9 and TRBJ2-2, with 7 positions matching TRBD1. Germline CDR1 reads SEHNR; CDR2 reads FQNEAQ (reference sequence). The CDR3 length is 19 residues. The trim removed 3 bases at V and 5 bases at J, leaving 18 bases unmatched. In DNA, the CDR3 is TGTGCCAGCAGCTTCGGCCGGGACAGTTTTGTCTCTGGGACCGGGGAGCTGTTTTTT. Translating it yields CASSFGRDSFVSGTGELFF.

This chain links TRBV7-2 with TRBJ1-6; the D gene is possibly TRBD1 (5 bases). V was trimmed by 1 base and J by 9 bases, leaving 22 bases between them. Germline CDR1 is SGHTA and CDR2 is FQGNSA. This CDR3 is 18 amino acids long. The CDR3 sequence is CASSLDKDILLPASPLHF. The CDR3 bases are TGTGCCAGCAGCTTAGATAAGGACATTCTTCTCCCTGCTTCACCCCTCCACTTT.

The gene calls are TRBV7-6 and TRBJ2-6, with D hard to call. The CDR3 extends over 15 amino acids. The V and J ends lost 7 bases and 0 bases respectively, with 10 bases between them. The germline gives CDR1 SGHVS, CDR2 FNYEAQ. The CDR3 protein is CASTPSSSGANVLTF. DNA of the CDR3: TGTGCCAGCACCCCGAGCAGCTCTGGGGCCAACGTCCTGACTTTC.

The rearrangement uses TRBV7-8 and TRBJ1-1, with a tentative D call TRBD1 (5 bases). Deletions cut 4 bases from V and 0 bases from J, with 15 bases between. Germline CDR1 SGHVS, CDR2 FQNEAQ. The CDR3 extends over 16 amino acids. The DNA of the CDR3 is TGTGCCAGCAGCTCGTTTCTTGGGGCGGTGAACACTGAAGCTTTCTTT. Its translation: CASSSFLGAVNTEAFF.

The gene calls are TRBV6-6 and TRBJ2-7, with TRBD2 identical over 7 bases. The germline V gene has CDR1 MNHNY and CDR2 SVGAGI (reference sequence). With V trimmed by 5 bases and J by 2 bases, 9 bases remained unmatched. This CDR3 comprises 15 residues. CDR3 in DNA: TGTGCCAGCAGTACGGGAGGAGGGGCGGCCTACGAGCAGTACTTC. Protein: CASSTGGGAAYEQYF.

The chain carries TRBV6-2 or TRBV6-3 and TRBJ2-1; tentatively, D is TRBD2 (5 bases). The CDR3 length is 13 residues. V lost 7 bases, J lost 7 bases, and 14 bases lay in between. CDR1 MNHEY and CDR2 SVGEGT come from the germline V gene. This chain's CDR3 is CASIGGSWNEQFF. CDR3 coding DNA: TGTGCCAGCATCGGCGGGTCTTGGAATGAGCAGTTCTTC.

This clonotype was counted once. The CDR3 here is CASSRLGRNNEQFF. The CDR3, as DNA: TGTGCCAGCAGTAGACTGGGACGAAACAATGAGCAGTTCTTC. The chain carries TRBV12-3 or TRBV12-4 and TRBJ2-1; the D call may be TRBD1 or TRBD2 (5 bases each). The CDR3 is 14 residues long. Deletions cut 5 bases from V and 5 bases from J, with 13 bases between.

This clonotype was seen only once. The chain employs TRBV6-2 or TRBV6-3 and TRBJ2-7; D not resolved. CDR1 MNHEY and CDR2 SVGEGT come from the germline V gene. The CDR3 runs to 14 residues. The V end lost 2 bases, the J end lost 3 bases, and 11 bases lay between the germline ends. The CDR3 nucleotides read TGTGCCAGCAGTTACGGCGGAGTTAACTACGAGCAGTACTTC. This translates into CASSYGGVNYEQYF.

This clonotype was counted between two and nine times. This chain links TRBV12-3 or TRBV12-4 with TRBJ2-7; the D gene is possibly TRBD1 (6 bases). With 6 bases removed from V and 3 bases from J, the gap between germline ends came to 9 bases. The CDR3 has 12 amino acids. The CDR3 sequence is CASSLDSYEQYV. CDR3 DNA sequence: TGTGCCAGCAGCCTGGACAGCTACGAGCAGTACGTC.

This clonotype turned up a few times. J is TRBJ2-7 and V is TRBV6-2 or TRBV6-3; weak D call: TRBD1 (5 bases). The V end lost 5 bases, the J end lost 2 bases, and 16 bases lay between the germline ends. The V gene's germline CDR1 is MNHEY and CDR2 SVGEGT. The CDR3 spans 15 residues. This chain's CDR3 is CASSTVRERAYEQYF. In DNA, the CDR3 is TGTGCCAGCAGTACGGTCAGGGAAAGGGCCTACGAGCAGTACTTC.

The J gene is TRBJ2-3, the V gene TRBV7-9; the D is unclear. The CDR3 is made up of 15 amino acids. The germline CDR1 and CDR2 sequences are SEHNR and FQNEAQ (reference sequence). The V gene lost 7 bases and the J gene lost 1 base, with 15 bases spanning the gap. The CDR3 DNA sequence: TGTGCCAGCACCTACCAGAAAGGCGGCACAGATACGCAGTATTTT. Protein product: CASTYQKGGTDTQYF.

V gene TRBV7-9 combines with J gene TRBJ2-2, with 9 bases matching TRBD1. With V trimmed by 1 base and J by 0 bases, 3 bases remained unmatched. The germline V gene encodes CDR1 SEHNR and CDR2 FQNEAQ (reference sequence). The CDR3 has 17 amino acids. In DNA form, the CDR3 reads TGTGCCAGCAGCTTAGGGGGGACAGGGACGAACACCGGGGAGCTGTTTTTT. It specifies CASSLGGTGTNTGELFF. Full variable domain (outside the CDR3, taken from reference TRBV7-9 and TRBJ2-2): DTGVSQNPRHKITKRGQNVTFRCDPISEHNRLYWYRQTLGQGPEFLTYFQNEAQLEKSRLLSDRFSAERPKGSFSTLEIQRTEQGDSAMYLCASSLGGTGTNTGELFFGEGSRLTVL.